The present entry profiles one T cell receptor beta chain with its context. No cognate antigen has been identified for it. The CDR3 carries no conserved terminal phenylalanine or tryptophan, so it likely arises from a read error. These data are taken from a study of cytomegalovirus exposure and HLA in healthy donors (dated by TCRdb to between 2016 and 2019). Background for the entire study: According to an earlier analysis of 587 of the donors, about 190 million T cells yielded some 120 million unique TCR beta sequences and 250 to 350 Gb of sequence data. An early release covering roughly 580 HLA-typed donors comprised about 310 gigabases of sequencing data and approximately 85 million unique TCR sequences. The genetic ancestry cluster associated with self-reported Caucasian donors included 80% to 90% of the roughly 390 genotyped donors. The aim of the study was to test whether cataloging public T cell receptors could identify signatures of past pathogen exposure. Using immunosequencing, the study profiled T cell repertoires from fewer than 700 subjects and related those repertoires to cytomegalovirus serostatus. Besides the first cohort of 500 to 700 subjects, a separate validation cohort made up of over a hundred different subjects was used. To predict cytomegalovirus infection status, the study combined high-throughput TCR immunosequencing, statistical association of individual TCRs with disease status, and machine learning. A later analysis re-analyzed previously published TCR beta repertoires from 550 to 700 donors and added high-resolution HLA genotyping to study TCR occurrence patterns. Rather than drawing on any new phenotypic data, the later analysis identified candidate immune exposures from TCR beta sequences and the way those sequences occurred across donors. In an earlier analysis of about 590 of the donors, high-throughput TCR beta sequencing was used to judge whether each TCR beta V gene segment behaved as functional or pseudogenic. Alongside the repertoire data, information on donor age, sex, ethnicity and CMV serostatus was compiled. A later genetic analysis took genome-wide SNP genotypes for about 55% of the 666 donors and used that subset as a discovery cohort. Every repertoire in the discovery cohort had been generated on one and the same sequencing platform. HLA typing covered class I and class II loci at four-digit resolution. Typing coverage differed by locus: A, B, C, DRB1 and DQB1 were typed in about 620-640 donors, DQA1 in 500 to 550, DPA1 in nearly 610, and DPB1 in approximately 450. Four to six DR-DQ haplotypes were handled as single units for association and clustering, since linkage in the cohort was strong. On average, roughly 250,000 unique TCR beta nucleotide sequences were sequenced per donor among 398 genotyped donors of the cohort, with roughly 18% of those sequences being non-productive.

In total, just over 650 healthy bone marrow donors made up the cohort. All cohort members were sampled while nominally healthy, although unrecorded immune exposures were likely present. The donor was CMV seropositive and belonged to the group of about 290 seropositive cohort members. Every donor gave a peripheral blood sample, and the peripheral blood mononuclear cells from that sample were used for TCR beta sequencing. The Qiagen DNeasy Blood Extraction Kit was used to extract genomic DNA from the blood cell samples. Sequences SGHKS (CDR1) and YYEKEE (CDR2) are obtained from the germline V gene (reference sequence). The CDR3 comprises 11 residues, both ends counted. The CDR3 DNA has 33 bases and is translated from base 1. A distance of 1 base separates the germline ends of V and J, which lose 1 base and 6 bases respectively. Library generation was performed with the immunoSEQ multiplex PCR assay. A mixture of 60 forward primers for TCR Vbeta segments and 13 reverse primers for TCR Jbeta segments was used in the multiplex PCR. A multiplex PCR assay on genomic DNA amplified the CDR3 region of rearranged TCR beta genes. On the Illumina HiSeq System, the amplified TCR beta libraries were sequenced as 87-base-pair reads. The authors' analysis ran thus. In a later analysis, tens of millions of unique TCR beta chains were counted across the approximately 670 repertoires, and approximately 9.9 million of these chains were shared by at least two donors. A nearest-neighbor algorithm error-corrected the raw reads and collapsed the reads into unique sequences, merging closely related sequences to remove PCR and sequencing errors. Alignment of CDR3 sequences to IMGT reference sequences was used to assign V, D and J gene segments. For a sequence to be retained, a match of at least six nucleotides to both a V gene segment and a J gene segment was required. Rearrangements were called productive when the CDR3 lacked stop codons and stayed in frame with V and J; all others were non-productive. Following IMGT convention, CDR3 was defined as the stretch from the second conserved V-encoded cysteine up to the conserved J-encoded phenylalanine. The earlier analysis of 587 of the donors excluded sequences that lacked an unambiguous match to a single V gene segment. An earlier analysis of a few hundred of the donors classified V segments as functional when productive rearrangements were above 56.7% and as segregating when the standard deviation between donors was above 5%. To diagnose cytomegalovirus status from the catalog of TCR beta chain sequences, a statistical classification framework was built. V and J gene assignment, in a later analysis, came from comparing TCR nucleotide sequences with IMGT/GENE-DB human TR gene sequences. In a later analysis, CDR3 sequences and most-parsimonious VDJ recombination scenarios were assigned using the TCRdist pipeline. A later analysis defined each TCR beta chain by its CDR3 amino acid sequence plus V-gene family, and excluded reads lacking a unique V-gene family. In a later analysis, a few hundred highly shared, low-generation-probability nucleotide sequences were removed to address suspected cross-contamination and a sequencing artifact. In a later analysis, a clonal expansion index was calculated for each public chain from normalized within-repertoire ranks of inferred template counts. A later analysis computed generation probabilities with a VDJ recombination model fitted to out-of-frame rearrangements, and checked the results against IGoR. In a later analysis, hypergeometric tests were used to score TCR-TCR, TCR-HLA and TCR-CMV co-occurrence, with a repertoire-size bias correction applied to TCR pairs. A later analysis estimated false discovery rates by permuting HLA or CMV assignments 20 times. In a later analysis, co-occurring TCRs were grouped using DBSCAN, with TCRdist sequence similarity added in when clustering inside HLA-allele-positive subsets. Repertoires with fewer than 30,000 or more than 120,000 public chains were left out of co-occurrence clustering, as were five repertoires with anomalous nucleotide sharing. Drawn from immuneACCESS, this table holds only the in-frame rearrangements with V and J called that TCRdb kept. Clones are partly lost; checked studies trace under half to an unresolved V gene and leave the rest unexplained. From that table come the V and J calls and clone size; the DNA was used to work out D and trimming. The sample table on file contains some 55,000 clones. The ten biggest clones cover 9.5% to 15% of the sample.

Study-wide findings and limitations: Strong co-occurrence of HLA alleles, especially DR and DQ, made assigning TCR associations to individual alleles difficult. According to a later analysis, most CMV-associated TCR beta chains appeared to be HLA-restricted, and the HLA associations seemed to be driven largely by CMV exposure. The authors suggested that the approach could potentially be generalized to other disease states and immunological phenotypes. Sequencing depth was assumed to be roughly uniform across donors in the presence/absence analyses, though that assumption may not hold. A further reported finding was that TCR beta sequences accurately predicted the HLA-A and HLA-B alleles for most subjects in the first cohort. A cluster of highly shared sequence variants was judged likely to be a technical artifact of the sequencing pipeline. In a later analysis, 15,000 to 20,000 TCR beta sequences were associated with specific HLA alleles at a false discovery rate of 0.05. Several of the top co-occurrence clusters appeared to be linked to parvovirus B19, influenza, CMV and Epstein-Barr virus, according to a later analysis. Most TCR sequences were seen in very few donors, while some public TCRs were found in many individuals. In a later analysis, HLA-associated TCR beta chains were found to be more clonally expanded and to have lower generation probabilities than equally common non-associated chains. In a later analysis, the rate of TCR association differed among HLA loci, with DRB1 alleles having the most associated TCRs and HLA-C alleles having the fewest. Correlated functional status among segregating V segments might be attributable to linkage disequilibrium, but an unknown experimental factor could not be ruled out. Immune exposure information for the cohort was limited to CMV serostatus. An earlier analysis of roughly 570 of the donors showed that most TCR beta V segments appeared in productive rearrangements either about 87% or about 30% of the time, which broadly matched IMGT annotations. In both the original and validation cohorts, the classifier was reported to diagnose cytomegalovirus status with high specificity and sensitivity. Because HLA typing was unavailable for some donors at each locus, only the typed subset was used in association tests. A few of the identified cytomegalovirus-associated TCR beta chains were confirmed in vitro to be specific for cytomegalovirus antigens. The study listed 150 to 200 TCR beta chains as associated with cytomegalovirus. In this cohort, only TCR beta chains were sequenced, and detectable features were limited by the absence of alpha or paired-chain data. In a later genetic analysis, a missense DCLRE1C variant was associated with V-gene and J-gene trimming of TCR beta chains, and the association was replicated in an independent cohort. Because counts were too low, about 18 rarely observed V segments, including chromosome 9 orphons, were left out of the earlier analysis of approximately 580 of the donors. Some IMGT-functional V segments, including TRBV6-2 and TRBV6-3, could not be told apart with the 87-base-pair reads, so those segments were excluded. A later genetic analysis reported fewer N-insertions in productive TCRs among donors in an Asian-associated ancestry cluster than the roughly 650-donor mean.

The sample consisted of PBMCs. This clonotype originated in a young man in good health and CMV-seropositive. Recombination connected TRBV5-5 to TRBJ1-4, with no reliable assignment of the D segment. CDR3 loop: CASSLYEKLFL. The DNA sequence is as follows: TGTGCCAGCAGCTTGTATGAAAAACTGTTTCTT.